The 25 T cell receptor beta chains listed next were all sequenced from one sample in a study of identical twins. TCRdb re-called the 5' RACE reads with MiXCR, one entry per CDR3 protein. The table records around 530,000 distinct CDR3 sequences, 13% to 15% of them present only once. This sample also appeared in a second study, on yellow fever vaccine responses in identical twins.

The sample consisted of CD4+ T cells sorted from blood. These TCRs come from a woman aged 18-29 years in good health.

The chain combines TRBV10-3 with TRBJ2-6; D is possibly TRBD2 (5 bases). The CDR3 extends over 15 amino acids. In germline, CDR1 is ENHRY, CDR2 SYGVKD. The germline V and J ends were trimmed by 2 bases and 0 bases, with 5 bases remaining between them. DNA of the CDR3: TGTGCCATCAGTGAGGGGAGCTCTGGGGCCAACGTCCTGACTTTC. This encodes CAISEGSSGANVLTF.

The V and J genes are TRBV24-1 and TRBJ2-1; the match to TRBD2 covers 14 bases. Looked up from germline, CDR1 is KGHDR and CDR2 is SFDVKD. V shed 6 bases and J 6 bases; nucleotides not matched to a gene: 6. CDR3 length equals 16 residues. The CDR3 DNA sequence: TGTGCCACCAGTTCTCCGGGACTAGCGGGAGTCAATGAGCAGTTCTTC. This gives the protein CATSSPGLAGVNEQFF.

The V and J genes are TRBV5-6 and TRBJ2-7; D gene ambiguous. The CDR3 spans 12 residues. V was pared by 0 bases and J by 5 bases, with 6 bases between. The germline V gene has CDR1 SGHDT and CDR2 YYEEEE. The CDR3 DNA follows: TGTGCCAGCAGCTTGGGGCTAAACGAGCAGTACGTC. Translating gives CASSLGLNEQYV.

The chain is built from TRBV27 and TRBJ1-5, with TRBD1 identical over 8 bases. The ends lost 1 base at V and 2 bases at J; junction bases unmatched: 1. CDR3 length equals 15 residues. The germline V gene has CDR1 MNHEY and CDR2 SMNVEV (reference sequence). In nucleotides, the CDR3 is TGTGCCAGCAGTTTATGGGGACAGGGCAATCAGCCCCAGCATTTT. It specifies CASSLWGQGNQPQHF.

The chain is built from TRBV20-1 and TRBJ2-5; unclear D gene. The V gene's germline CDR1 is DFQATT and CDR2 SNEGSKA (reference sequence). The germline V and J ends were trimmed by 1 base and 4 bases, with 10 bases remaining between them. This CDR3 comprises 13 residues. The CDR3 spells CSARGEGSETQYF. The CDR3 DNA reads as TGCAGTGCTAGAGGTGAAGGGTCAGAGACCCAGTACTTC.

V and J are TRBV6-2 or TRBV6-3 and TRBJ1-5; D call uncertain. The V end lost 2 bases, the J end lost 9 bases, and 8 bases lay between the germline ends. CDR3 length equals 12 residues. Germline loops: CDR1 MNHEY, CDR2 SVGEGT. The CDR3, as DNA: TGTGCCAGCAGTTACGATAGTGGGCCCCAGCATTTT. Translation: CASSYDSGPQHF.

J is TRBJ2-5 and V is TRBV7-9, with TRBD2 matching 7 bases. Germline V gene data show CDR1 as SEHNR and CDR2 as FQNEAQ (reference sequence). The length of the CDR3 is 14 residues. The J segment lost 5 bases and the V segment lost 2 bases, leaving 5 bases of the junction unmatched. CDR3: CASSLFNGGETQYF. The CDR3 bases are TGTGCCAGCAGCTTATTTAACGGGGGGGAGACCCAGTACTTC.

This clonotype was counted a few times. The chain couples TRBV15 to TRBJ2-2; unclear D gene. The CDR3 spans 16 residues. Trimming cost V 0 bases and J 2 bases, with 10 bases left between them. CDR1 is LNHNV and CDR2 is YYDKDF in the germline V gene (reference sequence). The CDR3 DNA reads as TGTGCCACCAGCAGAGACAGCTTGACTAACACCGGGGAGCTGTTTTTT. As protein: CATSRDSLTNTGELFF.

The chain has TRBV10-3 and TRBJ1-4, with TRBD1 matching over 9 bases. V dropped 7 bases and J dropped 7; count of bases not matched to a gene: 7. Looked up from germline, CDR1 is ENHRY and CDR2 is SYGVKD. CDR3 size: 14 residues. CDR3 nucleotides: TGTGCCATCACCACCGGGACAGGGACTGAAAAACTGTTTTTT. It is translated as CAITTGTGTEKLFF.

In this sample, this clonotype turned up many times. The V and J genes are TRBV20-1 and TRBJ1-6; D remains unclear. The V and J ends lost 0 bases and 0 bases respectively, with 3 bases between them. CDR3 length: 14 amino acids. Germline V lookup: CDR1 DFQATT, CDR2 SNEGSKA (reference sequence). The CDR3 loop reads CSARDSSYNSPLHF. In DNA form, the CDR3 reads TGCAGTGCTAGAGACAGCTCCTATAATTCACCCCTCCACTTT.

This chain connects TRBV10-3 to TRBJ2-5, with D maybe TRBD1 (6 bases). The CDR3 totals 14 residues. V was trimmed by 8 bases and J by 5 bases, leaving 18 bases between them. The germline gives CDR1 ENHRY, CDR2 SYGVKD. The CDR3 sequence is CAIGGQSTSETQYF. The CDR3 DNA follows: TGTGCCATCGGCGGACAGAGCACCTCGGAGACCCAGTACTTC.

This chain links TRBV20-1 with TRBJ2-1; D perhaps matches TRBD2 (6 bases). CDR1 is DFQATT and CDR2 is SNEGSKA in the germline V gene (reference sequence). The CDR3 sequence is 14 residues long. Trimming left V 6 bases short and J 0 bases short, with 12 bases between. The CDR3 region is CSAPVGGSYNEQFF. CDR3 DNA: TGCAGTGCCCCGGTCGGGGGCTCCTACAATGAGCAGTTCTTC.

The chain couples TRBV15 to TRBJ1-2; 7 bases agree with TRBD1. J was trimmed by 6 bases and V by 0 bases; bases with no gene match: 4. This CDR3 is built from 14 residues. Germline V gene lookup returns CDR1 LNHNV and CDR2 YYDKDF (reference sequence). CDR3 nucleotides: TGTGCCACCAGCAGAGAAGGAACAGGGGATGGCTACACCTTC. Its translation is CATSREGTGDGYTF.

The rearrangement links TRBV14 to TRBJ2-6, with TRBD1 identical over 7 bases. V shed 6 bases and J 2 bases; nucleotides not matched to a gene: 4. CDR3 size: 15 residues. The germline V gene encodes CDR1 SGHDN and CDR2 FVKESK. CDR3 region: CASRLTGAGANVLTF. The CDR3, as DNA: TGTGCCAGCAGGCTAACAGGGGCTGGGGCCAACGTCCTGACTTTC.

The table lists this clonotype with a count of one. The chain carries TRBV28 and TRBJ2-3; possibly TRBD2 for D (5 bases). Looked up from germline, CDR1 is MDHEN and CDR2 is SYDVKM. V dropped 2 bases and J dropped 11 bases, with 8 bases sitting between them. The CDR3 is made up of 11 amino acids. The CDR3 loop is CASSLTRLQYF. The CDR3 DNA sequence: TGTGCCAGCAGTTTAACTAGGTTGCAGTATTTT.

This chain connects TRBV5-6 to TRBJ2-6, with no clear D. Germline V lookup: CDR1 SGHDT, CDR2 YYEEEE. The CDR3 contains 16 residues. The ends were cut back, 5 bases at V and 2 bases at J, with 14 bases in the middle. DNA of the CDR3: TGTGCCAGCAGACTCACGACACGGCCTGGGGCCAACGTCCTGACTTTC. This sequence encodes CASRLTTRPGANVLTF.

The CDR3 loop is CASTLAGGGKTQYF. The CDR3 coding sequence is TGTGCCTCCACGCTAGCGGGAGGTGGAAAGACCCAGTACTTC. The chain has TRBV28 and TRBJ2-5; 11 bases are shared with TRBD2. Germline trimming cut 11 bases from V and 6 bases from J; bases unmatched to any gene: 11. CDR1 and CDR2 (germline): MDHEN, SYDVKM. This CDR3 is built from 14 residues. Full variable domain (rest looked up from reference TRBV28 and TRBJ2-5): DVKVTQSSRYLVKRTGEKVFLECVQDMDHENMFWYRQDPGLGLRLIYFSYDVKMKEKGDIPEGYSVSREKKERFSLILESASTNQTSMYLCASTLAGGGKTQYFGPGTRLLVL.

This clonotype has just a few counts. V gene TRBV6-2 or TRBV6-3 combines with J gene TRBJ2-1; maybe TRBD1 (5 bases). This CDR3 region has 12 residues. In germline, CDR1 is MNHEY, CDR2 SVGEGT. V shed 6 bases and J shed 6 bases, with 9 bases lying between them. The CDR3: CASRPDSNEQFF. The CDR3 DNA reads TGTGCCAGCAGACCAGACAGCAATGAGCAGTTCTTC.

This clonotype appeared a few times. The rearrangement joins TRBV3-1 to TRBJ1-4; 7 bases agree with TRBD1. V trimming: 4 bases; J trimming: 4 bases; junction bases outside the gene matches: 3. From germline, CDR1 is LGHDT and CDR2 YNNKEL (reference sequence). The CDR3 contains 14 residues. CDR3 loop: CASSPRQGNEKLFF. The CDR3 coding sequence is TGTGCCAGCAGCCCTCGACAGGGTAATGAAAAACTGTTTTTT.

This clonotype occurred many times. The chain uses TRBV7-2 and TRBJ2-5; D is uncertain. Per the germline V gene, CDR1 is SGHTA and CDR2 is FQGNSA. CDR3 length equals 13 residues. Deletions cut 2 bases from V and 3 bases from J, with 7 bases between. CDR3 sequence (DNA): TGTGCCAGCAGCTTAACCACCAAAGAGACCCAGTACTTC. The encoded protein is CASSLTTKETQYF.

J is TRBJ2-3 and V is TRBV11-3; 7 bases line up with TRBD2. Germline V CDR1 and CDR2: SGHNT, YENEEA. V lost 0 bases to trimming and J lost 2 bases; unmatched junction nucleotides: 8. The CDR3 is 17 residues long. This chain's CDR3 is CASSLDHWRETTDTQYF. CDR3 nucleotides: TGTGCCAGCAGCTTAGATCACTGGCGGGAGACCACAGATACGCAGTATTTT.

The rearrangement uses TRBV27 and TRBJ1-2, with unresolved D. Germline values: CDR1 MNHEY, CDR2 SMNVEV (reference sequence). Trimming cost V 5 bases and J 1 base, with 8 bases left between them. This CDR3 is 13 amino acids long. The CDR3 region is CASSPDVNYGYTF. CDR3 DNA sequence: TGTGCCAGCAGTCCCGACGTTAACTATGGCTACACCTTC.

This clonotype was observed a few times. The V gene is TRBV6-2 or TRBV6-3, the J gene TRBJ2-5; D is unclear. With 1 base removed from V and 4 bases from J, the gap between germline ends came to 7 bases. Germline assignment: CDR1 MNHEY and CDR2 SVGEGT. The CDR3 loop spans 13 amino acids. The CDR3 bases are TGTGCCAGCAGTTACTGGCCGGGAGAGACCCAGTACTTC. Its translation: CASSYWPGETQYF.

The chain recombines TRBV5-1 with TRBJ2-7; 10 positions match TRBD2. The CDR3 runs to 15 residues. Germline CDR1 and CDR2: SGHRS and YFSETQ. The V segment lost 1 base and the J segment 2 bases; nucleotides outside the gene matches: 3. CDR3 region: CASSLPSGRAYEQYF. In DNA form, the CDR3 reads TGCGCCAGCAGCTTGCCGAGCGGGAGGGCCTACGAGCAGTACTTC.

This clonotype was detected only a few times. V usage is TRBV11-2 and J usage is TRBJ2-1; 11 bases agree with TRBD2. This CDR3 region has 14 residues. V shed 3 bases, J shed 7 bases, and the junction held 2 bases outside the gene matches. Germline V lookup: CDR1 SGHAT, CDR2 FQNNGV. This CDR3 reads CASSFSGGGNEQFF. The CDR3 DNA reads TGTGCCAGCAGCTTTAGCGGGGGGGGTAATGAGCAGTTCTTC.